This T cell receptor (beta chain) was profiled in a study of blood T cell repertoires in COVID-19. Study summary: Material from acute and convalescent COVID-19 was sourced from the United States, Italy and Spain. In each case, the material was cDNA or gDNA derived from T cells, B-cell-depleted T cells, or PBMCs.

In the source study's methods: Nucleated cell number was recorded as an estimate derived from reference gene primer amplification. This table comes from immunoSEQ multiplex PCR, and its TCRdb copy is limited to in-frame clones, with some not included. The V and J calls and the clone size are those of that table, but D and trimming were determined from the DNA. The table records approximately 240,000 clones, roughly 80% of them present only once. Trimming stripped 6 bases from V and 3 bases from J, with 20 bases between. The CDR3 runs to 16 residues. Germline CDR1 and CDR2: MGHRA and YSYEKL. The clonotype originates from a woman in her 30s who had recovered from COVID-19. Sample: peripheral blood. This chain joins TRBV4-1 and TRBJ1-2; D is uncertain. The CDR3 DNA reads as TGCGCCAGCAGGGACTCCTTTGCGGGGAGCGACTATGGCTACACCTTC. As protein: CASRDSFAGSDYGYTF.